This T cell receptor (beta chain) was sequenced during a study of T cell responses to AZD1222 COVID-19 vaccine. CDR1 SGHRS and CDR2 YFSETQ come from the germline V gene. The CDR3 sequence is 17 residues long. The germline V and J ends were trimmed by 4 bases and 0 bases, with 14 bases remaining between them. The table came from immunoSEQ multiplex PCR; TCRdb's copy has only in-frame clones and leaves some out. This table has about 170,000 clones, approximately 90% appearing once. This receptor was identified in an adult who received the AZD1222 COVID-19 vaccine. Material: peripheral blood, obtained 28 days after the second AZD1222 dose. This chain joins TRBV5-1 and TRBJ2-6; D is undetermined. DNA of the CDR3: TGCGCCAGCAGCACCGAATTACGGAGCTCTGGGGCCAACGTCCTGACTTTC. It translates to CASSTELRSSGANVLTF. Supplemented by reference TRBV5-1 and TRBJ2-6, the full variable domain reads KAGVTQTPRYLIKTRGQQVTLSCSPISGHRSVSWYQQTPGQGLQFLFEYFSETQRNKGNFPGRFSGRQFSNSRSEMNVSTLELGDSALYLCASSTELRSSGANVLTFGAGSRLTVL.